Presented here are 32 T cell receptor beta chains from one specimen sequenced in a study of molecular identifiers for immune sequencing clone quantification. Each CDR3 protein is one row after TCRdb ran MiXCR on the PCR reads. The profile shows around 480,000 distinct CDR3 sequences, around 23% of them singletons. Sequenced: naive CD8+ T cells from blood, with Jurkat cell RNA spiked in. The subset: FACS-sorted CD8+CD4-CCR7+CD45RA+ naive T cells. These TCRs come from a human donor in good health. Some libraries in this study had Jurkat cell RNA spiked in.

This clonotype was seen ten or more times. This rearrangement joins TRBV29-1 to TRBJ1-1; D remains ambiguous. V was clipped by 2 bases and J by 1 base, with 5 bases between them. Germline V gene data show CDR1 as SQVTM and CDR2 as ANQGSEA. The CDR3 contains 12 residues. Written as DNA, the CDR3 is TGCAGCGTTGAAAAGGAGAACACTGAAGCTTTCTTT. It specifies CSVEKENTEAFF.

This clonotype has at least ten counts. The V call is TRBV13, the J call TRBJ1-5; D not resolved. CDR1 is PRHDT and CDR2 is FYEKMQ in the germline V gene (reference sequence). This CDR3 has 13 residues. The V and J ends lost 2 bases and 5 bases respectively, with 7 bases between them. The CDR3 loop reads CASSLSADQPQHF. CDR3 nucleotide sequence: TGTGCCAGCAGCTTATCAGCGGATCAGCCCCAGCATTTT.

A remark on this clonotype: A read error may be the cause here, since a much bigger clone is one base away. The chain combines TRBV5-6 with TRBJ2-7, with D possibly TRBD2 on 6 matching bases. The CDR3 is 14 amino acids. Germline assignment: CDR1 SGHDT and CDR2 YYEEEE. Written as DNA, the CDR3 is TGTGCCAGCAGCTTAGCCGGGAGTCCCTACGAGCAGTGCTTC. Amino acids: CASSLAGSPYEQCF.

Points on this clonotype: A clone one base away is much larger, so this may be a read error. The V call is TRBV29-1, the J call TRBJ2-2; 8 bases agree with TRBD2. CDR1 is SQVTM and CDR2 is ANQGSEA in the germline V gene. Losses at the gene ends were 7 bases for V and 3 bases for J; bases not matched to a gene: 10. The CDR3 consists of 15 residues. The CDR3 loop is CSAPLGREDTGELFF. DNA for the CDR3: TGCAGCGCTCCGCTGGGGCGGGAGGACACCGGGGAGCTGTTTTTT.

Concerning this clonotype: A much larger clone sits a single nucleotide away, making a read error possible. The J gene is TRBJ2-5, the V gene TRBV9; TRBD2 might be the D (5 bases). CDR3 length: 16 residues. The V gene's germline CDR1 is SGDLS and CDR2 YYNGEE. V gave up 4 bases and J gave up 2 bases, with 18 bases separating them. The CDR3 DNA follows: TGTGCCAGCAGCCCCGGGGATTTAGCGTATCAAGAGACCCAGTACTTC. It is translated as CASSPGDLAYQETQYF.

This clonotype came up many times. The J gene is TRBJ1-1, the V gene TRBV6-6; D gene uncertain. The CDR3 extends over 12 amino acids. V was cut by 0 bases and J by 6 bases, with 5 bases left in between. In germline, CDR1 is MNHNY, CDR2 SVGAGI (reference sequence). The CDR3 nucleotides read TGTGCCAGCAGTTACTCTCATCCTGAAGCTTTCTTT. Amino acids: CASSYSHPEAFF.

This clonotype was seen many times. This rearrangement joins TRBV7-2 to TRBJ2-2; D is unclear. Trimming removed 1 base from V and 6 bases from J, with 9 bases in between. The CDR3 loop spans 14 amino acids. The germline V gene has CDR1 SGHTA and CDR2 FQGNSA. DNA of the CDR3: TGTGCCAGCAGCTTAGTATCGGCGGCCGGGGAGCTGTTTTTT. This gives the protein CASSLVSAAGELFF.

Many counts were recorded for this clonotype. The V gene is TRBV9, the J gene TRBJ2-3; TRBD1 matches at 8 bases. After removal of 4 bases from V and 2 bases from J, the junction contained 6 bases not matched to a gene. This CDR3 has 15 residues. Germline CDR1 is SGDLS and CDR2 is YYNGEE. The CDR3 spells CASSIRTGTTDTQYF. The CDR3 DNA follows: TGTGCCAGCAGCATAAGGACAGGGACCACAGATACGCAGTATTTT.

Only a few counts were recorded for this clonotype. The rearrangement joins TRBV6-2 or TRBV6-3 to TRBJ1-5; D possibly corresponds to TRBD1 (6 bases). The CDR3 is made up of 16 amino acids. CDR1 and CDR2 (germline): MNHEY, SVGEGT. Between the trimmed V and J ends, which lost 4 bases and 1 base, there was a span of 14 bases. The CDR3 spells CASSSRQVGSNQPQHF. The CDR3 DNA follows: TGTGCCAGCAGTTCTCGACAGGTCGGGAGCAATCAGCCCCAGCATTTT.

This clonotype was detected ten times or more. The rearrangement uses TRBV7-9 and TRBJ2-2; a possible D gene is TRBD2 (6 bases). With 5 bases removed from V and 0 bases from J, the gap between germline ends came to 13 bases. This CDR3 spans 16 amino acids. The germline V gene has CDR1 SEHNR and CDR2 FQNEAQ (reference sequence). This chain's CDR3 is CASSPGPGANTGELFF. The CDR3 DNA is TGTGCCAGCAGCCCTGGGCCGGGGGCGAACACCGGGGAGCTGTTTTTT.

The V and J genes are TRBV12-3 or TRBV12-4 and TRBJ2-3, with D maybe TRBD1 (7 bases). V was cut by 5 bases and J by 0 bases, with 12 bases left in between. The CDR3 extends over 15 amino acids. CDR3 loop: CASSAQGGSTDTQYF. The CDR3 bases are TGTGCCAGCAGTGCCCAGGGGGGTAGCACAGATACGCAGTATTTT.

The chain links TRBV6-6 to TRBJ2-2; 7 bases fit TRBD2. V trimming: 7 bases; J trimming: 0 bases; junction bases outside the gene matches: 8. The CDR3 has 16 amino acids. CDR1 is MNHNY and CDR2 is SVGAGI in the germline V gene (reference sequence). The chain's CDR3 is CASTQHLAANTGELFF. CDR3 nucleotide sequence: TGTGCCAGCACCCAGCATCTAGCGGCGAACACCGGGGAGCTGTTTTTT.

This clonotype was counted only a few times. This chain uses TRBV12-3 or TRBV12-4 with TRBJ2-2; TRBD1 matches at 9 bases. There are 14 residues in the CDR3. The J segment lost 6 bases and the V segment lost 6 bases, leaving 5 bases of the junction unmatched. The CDR3 DNA reads TGTGCCAGCAGCCAGGGACAGGGAGCCGGGGAGCTGTTTTTT. This codes for CASSQGQGAGELFF.

Only a few counts were recorded for this clonotype. The chain joins TRBV19 to TRBJ1-1; D possibly corresponds to TRBD1 (5 bases). The germline CDR1 and CDR2 sequences are LNHDA and SQIVND (reference sequence). V lost 6 bases and J 5 bases, leaving 19 bases between the germline ends. This CDR3 is built from 15 residues. CDR3 coding DNA: TGTGCCAGTAGCAAACCGGGACCCACCCGGACTGAAGCTTTCTTT. It codes for CASSKPGPTRTEAFF. Full variable domain (rest looked up from reference TRBV19 and TRBJ1-1): DGGITQSPKYLFRKEGQNVTLSCEQNLNHDAMYWYRQDPGQGLRLIYYSQIVNDFQKGDIAEGYSVSREKKESFPLTVTSAQKNPTAFYLCASSKPGPTRTEAFFGQGTRLTVV.

Turning to this clonotype: Being one base from a much bigger clone, this may be a read error. The chain joins TRBV6-5 to TRBJ2-3; TRBD2 matches 7 bases. The germline V gene encodes CDR1 MNHEY and CDR2 SVGAGI. V gave up 7 bases and J gave up 4 bases; unmatched junction bases: 8. The CDR3 covers 14 residues. The CDR3 spells CASTRIAGSDTQYF. The CDR3 DNA reads as TGTGCCAGCACCAGAATAGCGGGCTCAGATACGCAGTATTTT.

To note about this clonotype: A read error is possible here, since a much larger clone lies one base away. The rearrangement joins TRBV19 to TRBJ2-3; either TRBD1 or TRBD2 may fit D (5 bases each). This CDR3 spans 14 amino acids. Deletions cut 9 bases from V and 4 bases from J, with 17 bases between. Germline V gene lookup returns CDR1 LNHDA and CDR2 SQIVND (reference sequence). In DNA form, the CDR3 reads TGTGCCAGCTCTGGGACGCCCGAACCAGATACGCAGTATTTT. Its protein is CASSGTPEPDTQYF.

This clonotype was seen a handful of times. This chain links TRBV20-1 with TRBJ2-3; D might be TRBD1 (6 bases). Germline V gene sequence: CDR1 DFQATT, CDR2 SNEGSKA (reference sequence). The CDR3 has 16 amino acids. Trimming took 0 bases from V and 0 from J, leaving 13 bases between them. The chain's CDR3 is CSARDLTGPSTDTQYF. CDR3 coding DNA: TGCAGTGCTAGAGATCTTACAGGGCCTAGCACAGATACGCAGTATTTT.

This clonotype occurred a few times. The chain links TRBV11-2 to TRBJ2-1, with 11 bases identical to TRBD2. V trimming: 3 bases; J trimming: 7 bases; junction bases outside the gene matches: 29. Germline V lookup: CDR1 SGHAT, CDR2 FQNNGV. This CDR3 is 23 amino acids long. This CDR3 reads CASSFPTGGISDSGRGIGNEQFF. As DNA, the CDR3 is TGTGCCAGCAGCTTCCCTACAGGGGGTATCTCTGATAGCGGGAGGGGAATAGGGAATGAGCAGTTCTTC.

In regard to this clonotype: No conserved phenylalanine or tryptophan is present at the end of the CDR3, so a read error is the likely explanation. The gene calls are TRBV5-1 and TRBJ2-7; the D gene is possibly TRBD2 (5 bases). CDR3 size: 12 residues. V was clipped by 0 bases and J by 7 bases, with 8 bases between them. Germline-derived CDR1 and CDR2 are SGHRS and YFSETQ. CDR3 DNA sequence: TGCGCCAGCAGCTTGGCTCCGGGAGAGCAGTACCTT. It translates to CASSLAPGEQYL.

This rearrangement joins TRBV7-9 to TRBJ2-7; 9 bases agree with TRBD2. The CDR3 extends over 15 amino acids. The germline V gene encodes CDR1 SEHNR and CDR2 FQNEAQ (reference sequence). J was trimmed by 3 bases and V by 4 bases; bases with no gene match: 7. CDR3 bases: TGTGCCAGCAGCTCACCGTCTAGCGGGGTCTACGAGCAGTACTTC. Translation: CASSSPSSGVYEQYF.

This clonotype was seen only a few times. This chain connects TRBV6-2 or TRBV6-3 to TRBJ1-2; TRBD1 might be the D (6 bases). The CDR3 covers 16 residues. V dropped 6 bases and J dropped 4 bases, with 21 bases sitting between them. Germline lookup yields CDR1 MNHEY and CDR2 SVGEGT. The CDR3 here is CASRVTGMMIGYGYTF. For the CDR3, the DNA is TGTGCCAGCAGGGTCACAGGGATGATGATCGGCTATGGCTACACCTTC.

This clonotype was seen many times. V is TRBV6-2 or TRBV6-3 and J is TRBJ2-5; D remains unclear. Trimming shortened V by 2 bases and J by 4 bases, and 2 bases separated the two germline ends. Germline values: CDR1 MNHEY, CDR2 SVGEGT. CDR3 length: 11 amino acids. CDR3: CASSYPETQYF. CDR3 DNA: TGTGCCAGCAGTTACCCAGAGACCCAGTACTTC.

The chain is built from TRBV27 and TRBJ2-1, with a possible D match to TRBD1 (6 bases). The CDR3 is 16 amino acids. Looked up from germline, CDR1 is MNHEY and CDR2 is SMNVEV (reference sequence). V was cut by 5 bases and J by 4 bases, with 18 bases left in between. The CDR3 DNA is TGTGCCAGCAGTCCAAACACAGGGTGGCCTTACAATGAGCAGTTCTTC. Translating gives CASSPNTGWPYNEQFF.

This clonotype was recorded at least ten times. J is TRBJ2-7 and V is TRBV14, with D possibly matching TRBD1 (6 bases). The germline V and J ends were trimmed by 0 bases and 5 bases, with 14 bases remaining between them. The CDR3 is 15 residues long. Germline lookup yields CDR1 SGHDN and CDR2 FVKESK. The CDR3 bases are TGTGCCAGCAGCCAAGATTTTGTCAGGGGTAACGAGCAGTACTTC. This gives the protein CASSQDFVRGNEQYF.

Of note for this clonotype: A much larger clone lies one base from this, so it may be a read error. J is TRBJ2-7 and V is TRBV20-1, with 7 bases matching TRBD2. This CDR3 spans 15 amino acids. The germline CDR1 and CDR2 sequences are DFQATT and SNEGSKA (reference sequence). The CDR3 DNA follows: TGCAGTGCTAGACCTCTAGCGGAGGGGTCCTACGAGCAGCACTTC. It translates to CSARPLAEGSYEQHF.

The CDR3 sequence is CASSTSGGGDVQFF. The CDR3 DNA is TGCGCCAGCAGCACTAGCGGGGGGGGCGATGTGCAGTTCTTC. The chain carries TRBV4-3 and TRBJ2-1; TRBD2 matches at 13 bases. Germline V lookup: CDR1 LGHNA, CDR2 YSLEER. The CDR3 is 14 residues long. V was clipped by 5 bases and J by 12 bases; unmatched bases: 7.

The chain links TRBV19 to TRBJ2-7; TRBD2 aligns across 8 bases. Per germline, CDR1 LNHDA and CDR2 SQIVND (reference sequence). The CDR3 extends over 14 amino acids. Trimming removed 2 bases from V and 3 bases from J; junction bases left unmatched: 3. The CDR3 here is CASSIPGLDYEQYF. The CDR3 nucleotides are TGTGCCAGTAGTATACCGGGACTAGACTACGAGCAGTACTTC.

This clonotype came up many times. The gene calls are TRBV5-5 and TRBJ2-7; perhaps TRBD2 as D (6 bases). CDR1 and CDR2 from the germline V gene are SGHKS and YYEKEE (reference sequence). The CDR3 covers 14 residues. V was cut by 4 bases and J by 6 bases, with 17 bases left in between. The CDR3, as DNA: TGTGCCAGCAGCCGGCCGGGACTCAGCCTCGAGCAGTACTTC. Translating it yields CASSRPGLSLEQYF.

This clonotype was counted between two and nine times. V is TRBV28 and J is TRBJ2-1, with 9 bases aligning to TRBD1. V dropped 5 bases and J dropped 3; count of bases not matched to a gene: 2. The germline V gene has CDR1 MDHEN and CDR2 SYDVKM. The CDR3 length is 14 residues. The CDR3 nucleotides are TGTGCCAGCAGTATGACAGGGGGCTACAATGAGCAGTTCTTC. This translates into CASSMTGGYNEQFF. Looking up the rest from reference TRBV28 and TRBJ2-1 gives the full variable domain: DVKVTQSSRYLVKRTGEKVFLECVQDMDHENMFWYRQDPGLGLRLIYFSYDVKMKEKGDIPEGYSVSREKKERFSLILESASTNQTSMYLCASSMTGGYNEQFFGPGTRLTVL.

The table lists this clonotype with a few counts. The genes are TRBV7-6 and TRBJ2-3, with 12 positions matching TRBD2. The J call may be faulty, since TRBJ2-1 better matches the DNA end. CDR1 and CDR2 from the germline V gene are SGHVS and FNYEAQ. This CDR3 region has 19 residues. The CDR3 spells CASSLDFSSLAGGRNEQFF. In nucleotides, the CDR3 is TGTGCCAGCAGCTTAGATTTCAGTTCCCTAGCGGGGGGGCGGAATGAGCAGTTCTTC.

The chain couples TRBV15 to TRBJ2-1, with 11 bases aligning to TRBD1. After removal of 4 bases from V and 7 bases from J, the junction contained 3 bases not matched to a gene. This CDR3 contains 14 residues. Germline CDR1 is LNHNV and CDR2 is YYDKDF (reference sequence). The CDR3 DNA sequence: TGTGCCACCAGCACCGGACAGGGGGCAAATGAGCAGTTCTTC. It translates to CATSTGQGANEQFF.

As DNA, the CDR3 is TGTGCCAGTAGTATAAGTTCCCCCGCCTACGAGCAGTACTTC. Its protein product is CASSISSPAYEQYF. The V and J genes are TRBV19 and TRBJ2-7; no firm D call. This CDR3 comprises 14 residues. Germline V gene lookup returns CDR1 LNHDA and CDR2 SQIVND (reference sequence). V lost 2 bases and J lost 2, with 10 bases in between. The entire variable domain, with the rest obtained from reference TRBV19 and TRBJ2-7, is as follows: DGGITQSPKYLFRKEGQNVTLSCEQNLNHDAMYWYRQDPGQGLRLIYYSQIVNDFQKGDIAEGYSVSREKKESFPLTVTSAQKNPTAFYLCASSISSPAYEQYFGPGTRLTVT.